The clone carrying this T cell receptor beta chain has just a few counts. The antigen is not known. The PCR employed 60 Vbeta primers together with 13 Jbeta primers. Clones were sequenced by immunoSEQ multiplex PCR, and TCRdb holds only the in-frame ones, with some missing. The sample lists about 35,000 clones; 80% were seen once. Germline V gives CDR1 MNHNS, CDR2 SASEGT. There are 17 residues in the CDR3. The junction had 11 bases not matched to a gene; V was cut back by 1 base and J by 10 bases. These data are taken from a study of cytomegalovirus exposure and HLA in healthy donors. Study-level results: There was a cluster of highly shared sequence variants that was likely a sequencing artifact. Of the V segments, some could not be distinguished, including TRBV6-2 and TRBV6-3, and were excluded. Both high specificity and high sensitivity reportedly marked the classifier's diagnosis of cytomegalovirus status.

The chain uses TRBV6-1 and TRBJ1-6; 9 nucleotides agree with TRBD1. The origin of this receptor is a male donor in good health and CMV-seronegative. Sequenced: PBMCs. The CDR3 sequence: CASSEGATGGDSSPLHF. In nucleotides, the CDR3 is TGTGCCAGCAGTGAAGGGGCGACAGGGGGAGATAGCTCACCCCTCCACTTT.